The entry below describes one TCR beta chain. This sample was taken from a study of control samples from healthy donors and cancer patients. The table came from immunoSEQ multiplex PCR; TCRdb's copy has only in-frame clones and leaves some out. The table has about 92,000 clones, 82% seen once. CDR1 and CDR2 from the germline V gene are SGHDN and FVKESK. The CDR3 is 16 amino acids. Unmatched junction bases numbered 6, after V lost 4 bases and J lost 0 bases. The sample was blood. The receptor comes from a woman aged 55-70 years in good health. The chain joins TRBV14 to TRBJ1-1, with 9 bases fitting TRBD1. The DNA of the CDR3 is TGTGCCAGCAGCCTTTACAGGGGGCCCTTGAACACTGAAGCTTTCTTT. It specifies CASSLYRGPLNTEAFF.